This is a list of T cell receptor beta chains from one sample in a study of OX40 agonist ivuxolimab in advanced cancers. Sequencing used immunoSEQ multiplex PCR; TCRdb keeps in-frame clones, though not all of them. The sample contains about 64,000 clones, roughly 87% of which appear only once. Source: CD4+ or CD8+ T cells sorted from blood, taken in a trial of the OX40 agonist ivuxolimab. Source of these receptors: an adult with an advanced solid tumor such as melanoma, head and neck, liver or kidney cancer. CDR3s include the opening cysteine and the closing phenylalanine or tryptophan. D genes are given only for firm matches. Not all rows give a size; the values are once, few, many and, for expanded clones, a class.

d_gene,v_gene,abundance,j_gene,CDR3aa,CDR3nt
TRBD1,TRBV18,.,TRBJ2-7,CASSPQGASYEQYF,TGTGCCAGCTCACCACAGGGGGCCTCCTACGAGCAGTACTTC
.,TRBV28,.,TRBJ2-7,CASSLPQLEQYF,TGTGCCAGCAGTTTACCCCAACTCGAGCAGTACTTC
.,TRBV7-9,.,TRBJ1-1,CASILLGGSTEAFF,TGTGCCAGCATTCTGCTTGGGGGGTCCACTGAAGCTTTCTTT
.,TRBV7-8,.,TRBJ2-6,CASSLRAQTGANVLTF,TGTGCCAGCAGCTTAAGGGCACAGACTGGGGCCAACGTCCTGACTTTC
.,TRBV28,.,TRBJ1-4,CASSPVNEKLFF,TGTGCCAGCAGTCCGGTGAATGAAAAACTGTTTTTT
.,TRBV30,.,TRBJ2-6,CAWTRGMVSGANVLTF,TGTGCCTGGACCAGGGGCATGGTATCTGGGGCCAACGTCCTGACTTTC
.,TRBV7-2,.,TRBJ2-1,CASSTQGRNEQFF,TGTGCCAGCAGCACACAGGGTCGGAATGAGCAGTTCTTC
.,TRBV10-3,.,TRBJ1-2,CAISPQGSRLDGYTF,TGTGCCATCAGCCCTCAGGGTTCGAGGCTTGATGGCTACACCTTC
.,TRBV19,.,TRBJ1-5,CASSTQANQPQHF,TGTGCCAGTAGTACACAGGCCAATCAGCCCCAGCATTTT
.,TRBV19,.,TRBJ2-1,CASSGGARLYNEQFF,TGTGCCAGTAGTGGTGGAGCCCGACTCTACAATGAGCAGTTCTTC
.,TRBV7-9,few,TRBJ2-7,CASSLEGGVSYEQYF,TGTGCCAGCAGCTTAGAAGGCGGGGTCTCCTACGAGCAGTACTTC
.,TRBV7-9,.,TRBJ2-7,CASSQGGSQQFNEQYF,TGTGCCAGCAGCCAAGGTGGAAGCCAACAATTTAACGAGCAGTACTTC
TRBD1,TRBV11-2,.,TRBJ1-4,CASSFGTGVEKLFF,TGTGCCAGCAGCTTCGGGACAGGGGTTGAAAAACTGTTTTTT
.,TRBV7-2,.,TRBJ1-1,CASSLVGGSTEAFF,TGTGCCAGCAGCTTAGTCGGAGGGAGCACTGAAGCTTTCTTT